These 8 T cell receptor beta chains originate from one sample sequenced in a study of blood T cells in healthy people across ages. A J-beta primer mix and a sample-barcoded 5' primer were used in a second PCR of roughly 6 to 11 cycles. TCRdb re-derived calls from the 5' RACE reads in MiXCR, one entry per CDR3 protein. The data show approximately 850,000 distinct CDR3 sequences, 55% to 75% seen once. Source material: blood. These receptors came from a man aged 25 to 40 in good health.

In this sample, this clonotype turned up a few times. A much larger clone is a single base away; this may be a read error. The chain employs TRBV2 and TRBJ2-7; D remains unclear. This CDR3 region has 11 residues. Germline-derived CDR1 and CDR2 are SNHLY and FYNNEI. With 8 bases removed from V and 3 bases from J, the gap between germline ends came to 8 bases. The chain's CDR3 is CASSPVYEQYF. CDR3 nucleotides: TGTGCCAGCTCACCCGTCTACGAGCAGTACTTC.

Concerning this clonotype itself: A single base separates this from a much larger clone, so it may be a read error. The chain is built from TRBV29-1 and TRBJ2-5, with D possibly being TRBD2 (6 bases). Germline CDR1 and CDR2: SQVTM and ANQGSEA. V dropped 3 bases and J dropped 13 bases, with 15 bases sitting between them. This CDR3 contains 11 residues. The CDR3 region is CSVERGKDRYF. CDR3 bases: TGCAGCGTTGAGCGCGGGAAGGACCGGTACTTC.

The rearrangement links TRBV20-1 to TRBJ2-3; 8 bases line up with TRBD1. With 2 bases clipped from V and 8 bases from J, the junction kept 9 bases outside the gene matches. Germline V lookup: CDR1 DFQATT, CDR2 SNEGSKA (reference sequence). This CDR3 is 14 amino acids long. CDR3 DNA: TGCAGTGCTAGACAGGGGGCCGGGACGGGTACGCAGTATTTT. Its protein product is CSARQGAGTGTQYF.

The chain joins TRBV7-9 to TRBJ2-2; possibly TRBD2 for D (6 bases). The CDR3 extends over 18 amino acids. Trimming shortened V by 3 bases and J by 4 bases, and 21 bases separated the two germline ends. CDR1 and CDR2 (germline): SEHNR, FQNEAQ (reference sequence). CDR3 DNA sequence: TGTGCCAGCAGCTTTGGGACTCCCAAGCCCGATGGCACCGGGGAGCTGTTTTTT. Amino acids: CASSFGTPKPDGTGELFF.

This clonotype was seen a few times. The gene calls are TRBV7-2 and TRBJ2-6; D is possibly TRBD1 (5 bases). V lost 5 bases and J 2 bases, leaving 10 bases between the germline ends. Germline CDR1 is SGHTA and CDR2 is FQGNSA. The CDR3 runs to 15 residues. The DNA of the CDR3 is TGTGCCAGCAGCCGTGACAGTGCTGGGGCCAACGTCCTGACTTTC. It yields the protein CASSRDSAGANVLTF.

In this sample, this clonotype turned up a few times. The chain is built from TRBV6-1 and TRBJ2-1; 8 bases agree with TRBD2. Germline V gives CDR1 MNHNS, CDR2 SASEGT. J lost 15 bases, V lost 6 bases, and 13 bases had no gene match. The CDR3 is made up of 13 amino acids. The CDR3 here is CASSSGGGRVGFF. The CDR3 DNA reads TGTGCCAGCAGCTCAGGCGGGGGGCGCGTGGGGTTCTTC.

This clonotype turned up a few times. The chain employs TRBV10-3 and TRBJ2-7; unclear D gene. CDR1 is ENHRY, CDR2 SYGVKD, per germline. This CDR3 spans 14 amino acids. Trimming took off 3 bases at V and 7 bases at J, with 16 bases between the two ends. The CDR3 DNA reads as TGTGCCATCAGTGATCTCCGAGACGTCATGGAGCAGTACTTC. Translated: CAISDLRDVMEQYF.

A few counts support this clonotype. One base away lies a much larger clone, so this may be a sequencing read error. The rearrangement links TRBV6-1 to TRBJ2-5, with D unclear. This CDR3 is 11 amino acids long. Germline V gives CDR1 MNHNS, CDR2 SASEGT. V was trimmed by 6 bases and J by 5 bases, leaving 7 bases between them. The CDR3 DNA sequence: TGTGCCAGCAGATTCGGGGAGACCCAGTACTTC. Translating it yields CASRFGETQYF.